This TCR beta chain was obtained from a study of T cell responses to AZD1222 COVID-19 vaccine. Profiling relied on immunoSEQ multiplex PCR, and the TCRdb table lists in-frame clones only, not all of them. The data show about 120,000 clones, 75% to 95% seen once. The J segment lost 5 bases and the V segment lost 4 bases, leaving 6 bases of the junction unmatched. This CDR3 spans 14 amino acids. The germline V gene encodes CDR1 SGHNT and CDR2 YYREEE (reference sequence). The V and J genes are TRBV5-4 and TRBJ1-5; TRBD1 matches at 7 bases. The source is an adult in good health. Specimen: peripheral blood, collected on day 0 of AZD1222 vaccination. This CDR3 reads CASSRDREDQPQHF. The CDR3 DNA sequence: TGTGCCAGCAGCAGAGACAGGGAGGATCAGCCCCAGCATTTT.